This T cell receptor (beta chain) was obtained from a study of T cell responses to AZD1222 COVID-19 vaccine. The J segment lost 3 bases and the V segment lost 6 bases, leaving 6 bases of the junction unmatched. The CDR3 is made up of 13 amino acids. Per germline, CDR1 SQVTM and CDR2 ANQGSEA. Findings and caveats of the study: Unmutated variant regions are reportedly the target of nearly half of TCRs that are spike-specific.

Profiling relied on immunoSEQ multiplex PCR, and the TCRdb table lists in-frame clones only, not all of them. The sample has roughly 120,000 clones, approximately 84% seen once. To note about this clone: No antigen is known for it.

The source of this sequence is an adult in good health. The sample consisted of peripheral blood, taken on day 0 of AZD1222 vaccination. The V call is TRBV29-1, the J call TRBJ2-5; 8 bases are shared with TRBD2. The CDR3 region is CSVAGGGEETQYF. The CDR3, as DNA: TGCAGCGTGGCCGGGGGGGGAGAAGAGACCCAGTACTTC.